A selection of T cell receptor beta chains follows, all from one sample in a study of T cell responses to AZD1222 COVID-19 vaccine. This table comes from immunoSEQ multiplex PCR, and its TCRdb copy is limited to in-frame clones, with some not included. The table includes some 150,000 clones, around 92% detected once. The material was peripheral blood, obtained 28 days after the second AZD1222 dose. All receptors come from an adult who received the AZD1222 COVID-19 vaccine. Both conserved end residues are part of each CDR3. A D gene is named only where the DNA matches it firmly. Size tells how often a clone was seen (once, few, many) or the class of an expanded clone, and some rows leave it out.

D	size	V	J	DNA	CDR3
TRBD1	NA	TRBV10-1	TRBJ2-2	TGCGCCAGCGGGGGACAGGGGATTGGGACCGGGGAGCTGTTTTTT	CASGGQGIGTGELFF
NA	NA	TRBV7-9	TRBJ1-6	TGTGCCAGCAGCTTCGGAATGATTGGGTATTCACCCCTCCACTTT	CASSFGMIGYSPLHF
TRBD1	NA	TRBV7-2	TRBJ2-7	TGTGCCAGCAGCGCAGGACAGGGGAGACTCTACGAGCAGTACTTC	CASSAGQGRLYEQYF
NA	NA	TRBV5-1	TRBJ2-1	TGCGCCAGCACCCTGACGGGACGCAGCGGCGATGAGCAGTTCTTC	CASTLTGRSGDEQFF
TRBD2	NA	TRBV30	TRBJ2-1	TGTGCCTGGGCCATCGGACTAGCGGGAGTAACTGAGCAGTTCTTC	CAWAIGLAGVTEQFF
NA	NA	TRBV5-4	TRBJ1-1	TGTGCCAGCAGCTTGGGGACATCGAACACTGAAGCTTTCTTT	CASSLGTSNTEAFF
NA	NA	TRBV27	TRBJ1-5	TGTGCCAGCAGTTTAAGGTCGGGCAATCAGCCCCAGCATTTT	CASSLRSGNQPQHF
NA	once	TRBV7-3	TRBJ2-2	TGTGCCAGCAGCTCACGGTACCGGGACGCGAACACCGGGGAGCTGTTTTTT	CASSSRYRDANTGELFF
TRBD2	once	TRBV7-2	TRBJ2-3	TGTGCCAGCAGCTTCGTAGCGGGAGTAACAGATACGCAGTATTTT	CASSFVAGVTDTQYF
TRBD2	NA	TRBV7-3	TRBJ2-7	TGTGCCAGCAGCTTATCGAGCGGGAGTAACGAGCAGTACTTC	CASSLSSGSNEQYF
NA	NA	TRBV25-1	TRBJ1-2	TGTGCCAGCAGTGAATCGTTTATCTATGGCTACACCTTC	CASSESFIYGYTF
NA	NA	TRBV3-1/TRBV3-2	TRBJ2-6	TGTGCCAGCAGCCAGGGGCCTCTCTCTGGGGCCAACGTCCTGACTTTC	CASSQGPLSGANVLTF
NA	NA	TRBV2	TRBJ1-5	TGTGCCAGCAGCTATTTGGACGCGGGTCAGCCCCAGCATTTT	CASSYLDAGQPQHF
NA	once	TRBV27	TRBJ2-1	TGTGCCAGCAGTTGGAAGGGCGCCGGGTACAATGAGCAGTTCTTC	CASSWKGAGYNEQFF
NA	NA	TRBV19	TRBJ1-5	TGTGCCAGTAGTCCCTGGAGGATTTATAGCAATCAGCCCCAGCATTTT	CASSPWRIYSNQPQHF
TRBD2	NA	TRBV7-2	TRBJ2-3	TGTGCCAGCAGCTTAGCGTCTAGCGGTCCGCAGTATTTT	CASSLASSGPQYF
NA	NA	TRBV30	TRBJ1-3	TGTGCCTGGAGAAAGGGGGGGGGAAACACCATATATTTT	CAWRKGGGNTIYF
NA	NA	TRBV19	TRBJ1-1	TGTGCCAGTAGTACTAGGCCGAACACTGAAGCTTTCTTT	CASSTRPNTEAFF
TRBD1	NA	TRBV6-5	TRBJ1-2	TGTGCCAGCAGTACAGGGGCTGGCTACACCTTC	CASSTGAGYTF
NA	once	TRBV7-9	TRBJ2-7	TGTGCCAGCAGCTTAGTGGGGGATCAGGACGAGCAGTACTTC	CASSLVGDQDEQYF
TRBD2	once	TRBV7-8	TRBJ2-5	TGTGCCAGCAGCCTAGCGGCGGGAGGTAGCGAGACCCAGTACTTC	CASSLAAGGSETQYF
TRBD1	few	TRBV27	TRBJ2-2	TGTGCCAGCAGATATGACAGGGGATCCGGCACCGGGGAGCTGTTTTTT	CASRYDRGSGTGELFF
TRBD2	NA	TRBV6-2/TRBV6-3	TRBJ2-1	TGTGCCAGCAGTTACTCCGGGACTAGCGTGGAGCAGTTCTTC	CASSYSGTSVEQFF
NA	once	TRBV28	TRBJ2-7	TGTGCCAGCAAGGACAGCTACGAGCAGTACTTC	CASKDSYEQYF
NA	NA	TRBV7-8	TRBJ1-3	TGTGCCAGCAGCGAAGGGGTTGGAAACACCATATATTTT	CASSEGVGNTIYF
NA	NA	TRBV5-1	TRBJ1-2	TGCGCCAGCAGCTTGGTTGTGACAGGAGATGGCTACACCTTC	CASSLVVTGDGYTF
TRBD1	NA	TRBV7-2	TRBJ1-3	TGTGCCAGCAGCCCTACAGGGGGCGTTGGAAACACCATATATTTT	CASSPTGGVGNTIYF
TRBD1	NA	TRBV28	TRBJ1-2	TGTGCCAGCAGTTCGCCCAGGGGGCGAAGATTTGGCTACACCTTC	CASSSPRGRRFGYTF
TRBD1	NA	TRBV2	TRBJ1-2	TGTGCCAGCAGTAGGACAGGGGGGAACTATGGCTACACCTTC	CASSRTGGNYGYTF
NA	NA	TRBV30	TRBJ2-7	TGTGCCTGGAGTGAGGCGGTCAACTACGAGCAGTACTTC	CAWSEAVNYEQYF
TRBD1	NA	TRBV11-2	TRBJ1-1	TGTGCCAGCAGCTTGGGGACAGGGCCGAACACTGAAGCTTTCTTT	CASSLGTGPNTEAFF
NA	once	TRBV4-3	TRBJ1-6	TGCGCCAGCAGCCAAGATTTGGCAGGGTCACCCCTCCACTTT	CASSQDLAGSPLHF
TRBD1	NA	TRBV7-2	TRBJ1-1	TGTGCCAGCAGATTAGCCCCGGGACAGGGGACTGAAGCTTTCTTT	CASRLAPGQGTEAFF
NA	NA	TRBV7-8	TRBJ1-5	TGTGCCAGCAGCTTAGGACCCGGGCAGGACCCTTATAGCAATCAGCCCCAGCATTTT	CASSLGPGQDPYSNQPQHF
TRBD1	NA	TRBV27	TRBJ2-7	TGTGCCAGCAGTTTCCGCTGGGGGACAGGCACTCACGAGCAGTACTTC	CASSFRWGTGTHEQYF
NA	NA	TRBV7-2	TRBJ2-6	TGTGCCAGCACGGGACTCCTCTCTGGGGCCAACGTCCTGACTTTC	CASTGLLSGANVLTF
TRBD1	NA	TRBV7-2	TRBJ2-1	TGTGCCAGCAGCTTAAGGTTTAGGGGACAGGGCAGGGATGAGCAGTTCTTC	CASSLRFRGQGRDEQFF
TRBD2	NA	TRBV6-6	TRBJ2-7	TGTGCCAGCAGTTACCCTAGCGGGAGAGGGCGCGAGCAGTACTTC	CASSYPSGRGREQYF
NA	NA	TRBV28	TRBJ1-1	TGTGCCAGCAGCCGAGCGCCGGGACAAGACACTGAAGCTTTCTTT	CASSRAPGQDTEAFF
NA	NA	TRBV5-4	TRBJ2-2	TGTGCCAGCAGCTTGATTGATAACACCGGGGAGCTGTTTTTT	CASSLIDNTGELFF
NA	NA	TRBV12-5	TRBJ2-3	TGTGCTAGTGGTTTTGGCGGGACGAAGTATTTT	CASGFGGTKYF
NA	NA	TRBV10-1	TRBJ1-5	TGCGCCAGCAGTGAGACTAATGGCCAGCCCCAGCATTTT	CASSETNGQPQHF
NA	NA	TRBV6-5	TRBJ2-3	TGTGCCAGCAGTTACAGCCTTGATACGCAGTATTTT	CASSYSLDTQYF
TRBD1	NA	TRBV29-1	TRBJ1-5	TGCAGCGTTTTGACAGGGAGTTTCAATCAGCCCCAGCATTTT	CSVLTGSFNQPQHF
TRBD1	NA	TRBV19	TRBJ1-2	TGTGCCAGTACCGAGACGGGACAGGGAAGGTATGGCTACACCTTC	CASTETGQGRYGYTF